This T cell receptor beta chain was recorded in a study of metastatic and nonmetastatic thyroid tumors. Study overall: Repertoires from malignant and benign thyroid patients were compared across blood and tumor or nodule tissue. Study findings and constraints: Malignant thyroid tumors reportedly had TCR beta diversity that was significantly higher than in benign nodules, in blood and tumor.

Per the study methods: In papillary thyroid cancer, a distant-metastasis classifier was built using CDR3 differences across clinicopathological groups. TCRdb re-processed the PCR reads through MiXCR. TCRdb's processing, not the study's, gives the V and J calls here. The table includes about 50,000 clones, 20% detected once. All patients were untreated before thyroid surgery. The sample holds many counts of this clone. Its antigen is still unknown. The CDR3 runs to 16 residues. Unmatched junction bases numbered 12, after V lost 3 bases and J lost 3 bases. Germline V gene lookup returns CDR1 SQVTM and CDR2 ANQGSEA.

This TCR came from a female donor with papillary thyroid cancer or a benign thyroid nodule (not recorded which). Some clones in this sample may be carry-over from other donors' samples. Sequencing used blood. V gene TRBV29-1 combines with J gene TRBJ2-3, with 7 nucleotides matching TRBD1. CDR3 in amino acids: CSVDLSPGGRTDTQYF. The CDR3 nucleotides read TGCAGCGTTGATCTTTCCCCAGGGGGAAGGACAGATACGCAGTATTTT.